Below are 9 T cell receptor beta chains sequenced from a single sample in a study of blood T cell repertoires in COVID-19. The assay was immunoSEQ multiplex PCR, and TCRdb's table has in-frame clones only and misses some. The data show some 190,000 clones, with 82% seen just once and 6.5% to 9.5% held by the top ten. Sequencing used peripheral blood. The receptors were gathered from a woman in her sixties or seventies with COVID-19, enrolled during active disease.

The V gene is TRBV9, the J gene TRBJ2-2; TRBD2 agrees at 7 bases. Germline V gene lookup returns CDR1 SGDLS and CDR2 YYNGEE. V lost 4 bases and J lost 6; bases outside the gene matches: 6. CDR3 length: 14 residues. The CDR3 region is CASSTGLMPGELFF. The CDR3 region has the DNA TGTGCCAGCAGCACGGGACTAATGCCCGGGGAGCTGTTTTTT.

V is TRBV10-3 and J is TRBJ2-5; the match to TRBD2 covers 14 bases. V lost 7 bases and J lost 4; bases outside the gene matches: 14. Germline assignment: CDR1 ENHRY and CDR2 SYGVKD. This CDR3 spans 18 amino acids. Written as DNA, the CDR3 is TGTGCCATCAAACAGGATGGACTAGCGGGAGGACGGGGAGAGACCCAGTACTTC. This sequence encodes CAIKQDGLAGGRGETQYF.

The chain recombines TRBV4-1 with TRBJ2-1; 12 nucleotides line up with TRBD2. The ends lost 4 bases at V and 8 bases at J; junction bases unmatched: 18. The CDR3 totals 19 residues. Germline V gene sequence: CDR1 MGHRA, CDR2 YSYEKL. Here the CDR3 DNA reads TGCGCCAGCAGCCGCAGAGTCCTAGCGGGAGGGCCGGGTAGGGATGAGCAGTTCTTC. Amino acids: CASSRRVLAGGPGRDEQFF.

This CDR3 is CASSWRRNQPQHF. CDR3 coding DNA: TGTGCCAGCAGTTGGCGGAGAAATCAGCCCCAGCATTTT. This chain uses TRBV28 with TRBJ1-5; D not resolved. Germline V gene data show CDR1 as MDHEN and CDR2 as SYDVKM. Trimming took 4 bases from V and 4 from J, leaving 8 bases between them. The CDR3 runs to 13 residues.

The chain joins TRBV30 to TRBJ2-7, with D possibly being TRBD1 (5 bases). The CDR3 covers 12 residues. V lost 3 bases and J 5 bases, leaving 11 bases between the germline ends. Germline CDR1 GTSNPN, CDR2 SVGIG (reference sequence). DNA of the CDR3: TGTGCCTGGAGGGGGCAGGGCAACGAGCAGTACTTC. Amino acids: CAWRGQGNEQYF.

This clone has more than one count but fewer than ten. V usage is TRBV28 and J usage is TRBJ2-5; 10 bases fit TRBD1. The CDR3 consists of 15 residues. Trimming removed 5 bases from V and 6 bases from J; junction bases left unmatched: 9. Germline assignment: CDR1 MDHEN and CDR2 SYDVKM. CDR3 in DNA: TGTGCCAGCAGTCGGACAGGGGGTACGGGTAAGACCCAGTACTTC. This sequence encodes CASSRTGGTGKTQYF.

The rearrangement joins TRBV9 to TRBJ1-3; D remains unclear. Trimming shortened V by 4 bases and J by 0 bases, and 8 bases separated the two germline ends. Germline assignment: CDR1 SGDLS and CDR2 YYNGEE. The CDR3 sequence is 14 residues long. The CDR3 DNA reads TGTGCCAGCAGCTCGACGGGCTCTGGAAACACCATATATTTT. This gives the protein CASSSTGSGNTIYF.

Here the CDR3 reads CASSLTGLAGVTDTQYF. The CDR3 bases are TGTGCCAGCTCACTGACCGGACTAGCGGGGGTCACAGATACGCAGTATTTT. This rearrangement joins TRBV18 to TRBJ2-3; 13 nucleotides agree with TRBD2. Germline V gives CDR1 KGHSH, CDR2 LQKENI. V dropped 4 bases and J dropped 2; count of bases not matched to a gene: 6. This CDR3 region has 17 residues.

Note on this clone: This sample also contains other DNA sequences that code for the same CDR3. This sequence joins TRBV5-4 and TRBJ2-7, with TRBD1 identical over 10 bases. The CDR3 has 15 amino acids. J lost 2 bases, V lost 2 bases, and 4 bases had no gene match. Germline V CDR1 and CDR2: SGHNT, YYREEE (reference sequence). The DNA of the CDR3 is TGTGCCAGCAGCTTTGACAGGGGGCAGACCTACGAGCAGTACTTC. It encodes CASSFDRGQTYEQYF.